The present T cell receptor (beta chain) was sequenced within a study of OX40 agonist ivuxolimab in advanced cancers. Turning to the overall study: Ivuxolimab was a fully human IgG2 agonistic monoclonal antibody targeting the costimulatory receptor OX40 (CD134). A male proportion of almost 85% and a mean age of 60 years, ranging from 23 to 79, were recorded for the dose-escalation cohort. Intravenous ivuxolimab was administered to patients every 2 weeks at six dose levels: 0.01, 0.1, 0.3, 1.5, 3 and 10 mg/kg. Of the approximately 50 dose-escalation patients, hepatocellular carcinoma was present in about 19, melanoma in roughly 15, renal cell carcinoma in 9 and head and neck cancer in 9. Peripheral TCRbeta sequencing aimed to test whether ivuxolimab altered TCR sequence diversity and caused clonal T-cell expansion. Patients were allowed to have had prior anti-PD-1, anti-PD-L1 or anti-CTLA-4 therapy, and less than 45% of the dose-escalation patients had previously received checkpoint inhibitors. Partial responses occurred in three dose-escalation patients: two with cutaneous melanoma and one with hepatocellular carcinoma. The paper covers the monotherapy dose-escalation part of the phase I ivuxolimab trial, which included N of about 56 patients. Overall study results and their limits: After ivuxolimab, expanded clones were on average more numerous among CD8+ T cells than among CD4+ T cells. The antigen specificity of the peripheral T cells that underwent clonal expansion was not determined. In the 0.1-3.0 mg/kg groups, partial responders were among the patients with the lowest normalized peripheral clonal expansion, particularly in CD8+ T cells. Low levels of normalized T-cell clonal expansion were also seen in some patients who did not respond. At doses of 0.1 to 3.0 mg/kg, clonal expansion of both CD4+ and CD8+ T cells in blood was seen between baseline and week 6.

CDR1 and CDR2, per the germline V gene (reference sequence), are MNHEY and SMNVEV. The CDR3 starts with the cysteine, ends with the phenylalanine, and has 15 residues. Only the CDR3 portion is preserved as DNA: 45 bases, with reading frame beginning at the first base. Trimming removed 2 bases from V and 2 bases from J, leaving 13 bases between the germline ends. To sequence the TCRbeta CDR3 region, genomic DNA was isolated from the sorted cells. The immunoSEQ Assay was used to sequence the TCRbeta CDR3 regions. TCRdb retrieved this table from immuneACCESS and kept in-frame rearrangements only. Not all clones are present; in checked studies, unresolved V genes account for under half, and no reason is known for the remainder. The sample has some 33,000 clones on record, 82% of them singletons. The top ten clones comprise about a fifth of the sample. About this clone itself: Its cognate antigen has yet to be identified. The sample holds no much larger clone one base away, and base qualities are not on file.

Patients with a history of autoimmune disease or receiving systemic immunosuppression were excluded from the trial. In every dose cohort, peripheral blood was drawn for TCR sequencing at baseline, cycle 4 day 1, and cycle 7 day 1. Samples came from an open-label, multicenter, first-in-human phase I dose-escalation trial of ivuxolimab. The trial enrolled adults with locally advanced or metastatic head and neck squamous cell, hepatocellular, melanoma or renal cell carcinoma. Before TCR sequencing, CD4+ T cells and CD8+ T cells were sorted from peripheral blood as separate populations. Here the sequenced sample was CD4+ or CD8+ T cells sorted from blood, taken in a trial of the OX40 agonist ivuxolimab. This chain is built from TRBV27 and TRBJ2-7; a tentative D match to TRBD2 spans 5 bases. The clonotype comes from an adult with an advanced solid tumor such as melanoma, head and neck, liver or kidney cancer. The sequenced DNA is TGTGCCAGCAGTTTAGAGGGTAGGGTCCCCTACGAGCAGTACTTC. This codes for CASSLEGRVPYEQYF.